What follows describes a single TCR beta chain. Its antigen remains unidentified. This PCR relied on a set of 60 Vbeta primers and 13 Jbeta primers. Only in-frame clones appear in the TCRdb table, and some are missing; sequencing was by immunoSEQ multiplex PCR. Found here are about 130,000 clones, roughly four fifths of them singletons; the top ten hold 5.8%. In germline, CDR1 is SNHLY, CDR2 FYNNEI. Trimming left V 6 bases short and J 0 bases short, with 11 bases between. The CDR3 contains 14 residues. These data come from a study of cytomegalovirus exposure and HLA in healthy donors. Whole-study results and caveats: Later work showed greater clonal expansion in HLA-associated TCR beta chains than in equally common others. TCR beta chain V- and J-gene trimming was linked, in a later analysis, to a missense variant in DCLRE1C. Some highly shared sequence variants likely arose as a pipeline artifact. CMV serostatus was the sole immune exposure data available.

This receptor was identified in a woman in her forties or fifties in good health and CMV-seropositive. Sequenced sample: PBMCs. The chain employs TRBV2 and TRBJ1-1; TRBD1 is a possible D gene (5 bases). The DNA of the CDR3 is TGTGCCAGCAGGGCCAGGGCAATGAACACTGAAGCTTTCTTT. Protein sequence: CASRARAMNTEAFF.